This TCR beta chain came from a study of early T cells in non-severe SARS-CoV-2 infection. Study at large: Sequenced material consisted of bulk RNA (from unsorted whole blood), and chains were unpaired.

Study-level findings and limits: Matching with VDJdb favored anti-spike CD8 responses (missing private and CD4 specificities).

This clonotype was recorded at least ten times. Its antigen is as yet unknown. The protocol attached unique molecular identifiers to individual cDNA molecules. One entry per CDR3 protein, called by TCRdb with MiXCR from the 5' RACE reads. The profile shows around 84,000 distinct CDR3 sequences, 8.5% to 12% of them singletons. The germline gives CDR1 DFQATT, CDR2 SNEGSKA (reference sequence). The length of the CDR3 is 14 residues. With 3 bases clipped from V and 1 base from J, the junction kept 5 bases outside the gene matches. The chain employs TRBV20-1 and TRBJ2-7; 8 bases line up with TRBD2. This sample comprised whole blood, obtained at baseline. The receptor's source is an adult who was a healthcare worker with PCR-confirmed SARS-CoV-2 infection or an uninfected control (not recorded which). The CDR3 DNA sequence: TGCAGTGCTAGGGGAGCGGGGGCGTCCTACGAGCAGTACTTC. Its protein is CSARGAGASYEQYF.